The entry below describes one T cell receptor (beta chain). A read error may account for a junction end that differs from germline. These data come from a study of molecular identifiers for immune sequencing clone quantification. In TCRdb, the PCR reads were re-called with MiXCR into one record per CDR3 protein. The sample holds over 50,000 distinct CDR3 sequences, around 33% seen once. The CDR3 is made up of 15 amino acids. The clonotype comes from a human donor in good health. Some libraries in this study had Jurkat cell RNA spiked in. The sequencing input was naive CD8+ T cells from blood, with Jurkat cell RNA spiked in. Sample subset: FACS-sorted CD8+CD4-CCR7+CD45RA+ naive T cells. The chain carries TRBV12-3 or TRBV12-4 and TRBJ2-6; the D is unclear. CDR3 residues: CASCLGLARANVQTF. Here the CDR3 DNA reads TGTGCCAGCTGTCTGGGGTTGGCCCGGGCCAACGTCCAGACATTC.